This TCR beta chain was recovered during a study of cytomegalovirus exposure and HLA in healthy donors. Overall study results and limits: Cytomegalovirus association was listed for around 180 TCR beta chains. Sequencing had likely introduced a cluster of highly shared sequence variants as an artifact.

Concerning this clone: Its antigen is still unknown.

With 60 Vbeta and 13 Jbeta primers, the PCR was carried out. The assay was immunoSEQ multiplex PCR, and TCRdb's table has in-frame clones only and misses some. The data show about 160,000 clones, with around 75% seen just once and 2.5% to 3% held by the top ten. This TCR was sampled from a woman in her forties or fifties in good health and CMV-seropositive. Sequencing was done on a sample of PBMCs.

The CDR3 protein is CASSVTPQETQYF. DNA for the CDR3: TGTGCCAGCAGCGTGACTCCACAAGAGACCCAGTACTTC. V and J are TRBV9 and TRBJ2-5, with no clear D. The V gene lost 2 bases and the J gene lost 2 bases, with 7 bases spanning the gap. The CDR3 covers 13 residues. The germline CDR1 and CDR2 sequences are SGDLS and YYNGEE. The complete variable domain, with remaining parts taken from reference TRBV9 and TRBJ2-5, reads DSGVTQTPKHLITATGQRVTLRCSPRSGDLSVYWYQQSLDQGLQFLIQYYNGEERAKGNILERFSAQQFPDLHSELNLSSLELGDSALYFCASSVTPQETQYFGPGTRLLVL.